This TCR beta chain was identified in a study of OX40 agonist ivuxolimab in advanced cancers. Produced via immunoSEQ multiplex PCR; TCRdb's table is partial and in-frame only. The sample lists about 99,000 clones, roughly 94% occurring once. As to this clone: Its antigen is undetermined.

Whole-study findings and limits: Mean expanded clone counts were higher in CD8+ than CD4+ T cells.

This CDR3 comprises 14 residues. Germline CDR1 is LGHNA and CDR2 is YSLEER. V shed 1 base, J shed 2 bases, and the junction held 1 base outside the gene matches. This chain uses TRBV4-3 with TRBJ2-5; 7 bases fit TRBD1. This TCR came from an adult with an advanced solid tumor such as melanoma, head and neck, liver or kidney cancer. Specimen: CD4+ or CD8+ T cells sorted from blood, collected in a trial of the OX40 agonist ivuxolimab. The DNA of the CDR3 is TGCGCCAGCAGCCAAGGGGACAGACAAGAGACCCAGTACTTC. Encoded protein: CASSQGDRQETQYF.